Below, 8 T cell receptor beta chains from the same sample are listed, as sequenced in a study of shared clonotypes between healthy human individuals. CD45RO-negative, CCR7-positively selected cells formed the naive CD8 fraction, excluding terminally differentiated effector memory CD45RA+ cells. Only in-frame clones appear in the TCRdb table, and some are missing; sequencing was by immunoSEQ multiplex PCR. The data hold millions of clones, with about 92% observed a single time. Sequences were obtained from naive CD8+ T cells from PBMCs. These receptors all stem from a man aged 18 to 35 in good health. Some clones in this sample may be carry-over from other donors' samples.

The chain carries TRBV11-1 and TRBJ2-2; D is unresolved. Germline V lookup: CDR1 SGHAT, CDR2 FQDESV (reference sequence). The CDR3 has 12 residues. V lost 9 bases, J lost 7 bases, and 12 bases lay in between. Written as DNA, the CDR3 is TGTGCCAGTCTAAGGGATGACGGGGAGCTGTTTTTT. This codes for CASLRDDGELFF.

The chain joins TRBV4-1 to TRBJ2-3; no firm D call. Germline V gene data show CDR1 as MGHRA and CDR2 as YSYEKL. Trimming shortened V by 0 bases and J by 3 bases, and 16 bases separated the two germline ends. This CDR3 has 17 residues. The CDR3 sequence is CASSQDVAYGITDTQYF. Written as DNA, the CDR3 is TGCGCCAGCAGCCAAGATGTGGCCTACGGTATAACAGATACGCAGTATTTT.

In regard to this clone: The same CDR3 is also encoded by other DNA sequences in this sample. This chain connects TRBV7-9 to TRBJ2-7; D gene uncertain. Per germline, CDR1 SEHNR and CDR2 FQNEAQ (reference sequence). Trimming took off 3 bases at V and 3 bases at J, with 9 bases between the two ends. There are 13 residues in the CDR3. CDR3 amino acids: CASSLGDRYEQYF. The CDR3 DNA reads as TGTGCCAGCAGCTTGGGCGACCGCTACGAGCAGTACTTC.

V is TRBV5-1 and J is TRBJ2-7; D possibly matches TRBD1 or TRBD2 (5 bases each). V was trimmed by 2 bases and J by 6 bases, leaving 27 bases between them. Germline loops: CDR1 SGHRS, CDR2 YFSETQ. This CDR3 has 18 residues. The CDR3 nucleotides are TGCGCCAGCAGCTTAGCCGGGGCCCTTCCAGCGCGACCTTCCGAGCAGTACTTC. Residues: CASSLAGALPARPSEQYF.

The gene calls are TRBV10-3 and TRBJ2-1; 8 positions match TRBD2. Unmatched junction bases numbered 11, after V lost 5 bases and J lost 5 bases. Per the germline V gene, CDR1 is ENHRY and CDR2 is SYGVKD. There are 16 residues in the CDR3. The CDR3: CAISSDGLAEHNEQFF. In DNA, the CDR3 is TGTGCCATCAGTTCTGACGGACTAGCAGAGCACAATGAGCAGTTCTTC.

CDR3 in amino acids: CASSPGAALNTEAFF. The CDR3 DNA follows: TGTGCCAGCAGCCCAGGGGCCGCCTTGAACACTGAAGCTTTCTTT. V gene TRBV9 combines with J gene TRBJ1-1, with D possibly TRBD1 on 6 matching bases. Germline CDR1 reads SGDLS; CDR2 reads YYNGEE. The CDR3 has 15 residues. V was trimmed by 4 bases and J by 0 bases, leaving 13 bases between them.

The V call is TRBV18, the J call TRBJ2-7; D could derive from TRBD1 or TRBD2 (6 bases each). CDR1 and CDR2 from the germline V gene are KGHSH and LQKENI. The CDR3 is made up of 15 amino acids. V lost 6 bases to trimming and J lost 5 bases, with 20 bases between them. The CDR3, as DNA: TGTGCCAGCTCGCATTTAGTAGGGGGGCGCGACGAGCAGTACTTC. The encoded protein is CASSHLVGGRDEQYF. The full variable domain, its missing parts supplied by reference TRBV18 and TRBJ2-7, is NAGVMQNPRHLVRRRGQEARLRCSPMKGHSHVYWYRQLPEEGLKFMVYLQKENIIDESGMPKERFSAEFPKEGPSILRIQQVVRGDSAAYFCASSHLVGGRDEQYFGPGTRLTVT.

The chain links TRBV28 to TRBJ2-1; 9 bases are shared with TRBD2. This CDR3 has 15 residues. Unmatched junction bases numbered 11, after V lost 6 bases and J lost 8 bases. CDR1 is MDHEN, CDR2 SYDVKM, per germline. The CDR3 nucleotides are TGTGCCAGCAGGATGCGGGAGGGCCTCTTCGATGAGCAGTTCTTC. Translation gives CASRMREGLFDEQFF.